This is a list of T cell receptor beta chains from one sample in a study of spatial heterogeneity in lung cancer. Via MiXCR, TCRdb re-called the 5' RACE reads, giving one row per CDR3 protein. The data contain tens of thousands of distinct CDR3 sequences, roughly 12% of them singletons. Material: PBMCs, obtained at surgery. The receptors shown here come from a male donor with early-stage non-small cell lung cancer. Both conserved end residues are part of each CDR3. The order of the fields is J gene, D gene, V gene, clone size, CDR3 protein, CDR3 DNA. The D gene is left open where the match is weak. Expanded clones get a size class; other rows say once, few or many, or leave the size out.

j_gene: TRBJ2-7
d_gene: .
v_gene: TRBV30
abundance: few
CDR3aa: CAWSPGTFYEQYF
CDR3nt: TGTGCCTGGTCCCCTGGGACATTCTACGAGCAGTACTTC

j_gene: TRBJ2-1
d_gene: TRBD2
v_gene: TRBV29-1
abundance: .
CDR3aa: CSVDWTSNEQFF
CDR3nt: TGCAGCGTTGATTGGACTAGCAATGAGCAGTTCTTC

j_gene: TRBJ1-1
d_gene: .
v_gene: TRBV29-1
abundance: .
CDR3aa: CSVTWDTEAFF
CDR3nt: TGCAGCGTAACCTGGGACACTGAAGCTTTCTTT

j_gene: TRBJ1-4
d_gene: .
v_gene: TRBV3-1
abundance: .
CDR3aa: CASSQGGTGNEKLFF
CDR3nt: TGTGCCAGCAGCCAAGGAGGGACTGGAAATGAAAAACTGTTTTTT

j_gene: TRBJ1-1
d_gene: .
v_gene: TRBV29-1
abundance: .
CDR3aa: CSGLENTEAFF
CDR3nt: TGCAGCGGACTGGAAAACACTGAAGCTTTCTTT

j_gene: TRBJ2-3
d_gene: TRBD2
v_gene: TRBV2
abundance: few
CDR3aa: CASSEVSGITDTQYF
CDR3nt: TGTGCCAGCAGTGAAGTTAGCGGGATAACAGATACGCAGTATTTT

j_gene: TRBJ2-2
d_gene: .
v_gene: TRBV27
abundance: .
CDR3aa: CASSLRGRELFF
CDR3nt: TGTGCCAGCAGTTTAAGGGGTAGGGAGCTGTTTTTT

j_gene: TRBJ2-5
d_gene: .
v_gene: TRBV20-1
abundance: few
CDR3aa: CSAVVGMETQYF
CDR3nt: TGCAGTGCGGTGGTGGGAATGGAGACCCAGTACTTC

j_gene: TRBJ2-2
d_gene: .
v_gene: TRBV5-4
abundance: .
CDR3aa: CASSLAGRNTGELFF
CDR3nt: TGTGCCAGCAGCTTGGCGGGGCGGAACACCGGGGAGCTGTTTTTT

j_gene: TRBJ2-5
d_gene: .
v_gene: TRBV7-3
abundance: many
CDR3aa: CASSSTGEGETQYF
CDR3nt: TGTGCCAGCAGCTCTACAGGGGAGGGAGAGACCCAGTACTTC

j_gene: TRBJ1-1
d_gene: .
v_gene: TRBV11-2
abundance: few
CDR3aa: CASTVHTEAFF
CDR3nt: TGTGCCAGCACCGTTCACACTGAAGCTTTCTTT

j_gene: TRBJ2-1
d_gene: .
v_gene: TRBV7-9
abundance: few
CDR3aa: CASSSGTYNEQFF
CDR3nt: TGTGCCAGCAGTTCCGGGACTTACAATGAGCAGTTCTTC

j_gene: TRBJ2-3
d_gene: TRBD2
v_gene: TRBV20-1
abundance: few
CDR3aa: CSATRLAGAMGTQYF
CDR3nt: TGCAGTGCTACCCGACTAGCGGGGGCGATGGGTACGCAGTATTTT

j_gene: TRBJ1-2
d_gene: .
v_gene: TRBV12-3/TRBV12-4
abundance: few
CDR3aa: CASSLGQAGGYTF
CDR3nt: TGTGCCAGCAGTTTAGGACAGGCGGGGGGCTACACCTTC

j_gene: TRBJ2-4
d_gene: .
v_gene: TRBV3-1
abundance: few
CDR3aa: CASSLATGLAYF
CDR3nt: TGTGCCAGCAGCTTAGCGACAGGCCTGGCGTACTTC

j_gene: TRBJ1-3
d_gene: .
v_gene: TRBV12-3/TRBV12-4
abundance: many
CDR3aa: CASRPWKSSGNTIYF
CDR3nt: TGTGCCAGCAGACCCTGGAAAAGCTCTGGAAACACCATATATTTT

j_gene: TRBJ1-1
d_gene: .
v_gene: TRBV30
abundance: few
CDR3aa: CAWSVSQGGEAFF
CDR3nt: TGTGCCTGGAGTGTAAGTCAGGGAGGTGAAGCTTTCTTT

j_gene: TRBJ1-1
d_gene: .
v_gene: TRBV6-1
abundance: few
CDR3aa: CASIPPGKGWSEAFF
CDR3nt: TGTGCCAGCATTCCCCCGGGGAAGGGTTGGTCGGAAGCTTTCTTT

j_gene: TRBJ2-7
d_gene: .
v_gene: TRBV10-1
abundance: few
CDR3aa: CASGGDGYSYEQYF
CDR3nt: TGCGCCAGCGGAGGGGACGGTTATTCCTACGAGCAGTACTTC

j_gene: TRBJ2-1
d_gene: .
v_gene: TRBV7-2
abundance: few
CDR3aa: CASSSNRARGYEQFF
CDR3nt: TGTGCCAGCAGCTCAAACCGGGCCCGAGGCTATGAGCAGTTCTTC

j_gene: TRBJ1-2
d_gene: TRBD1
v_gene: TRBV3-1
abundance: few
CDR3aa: CASSQGDRGRSYTF
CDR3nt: TGTGCCAGCAGCCAAGGCGACAGGGGAAGGAGCTACACCTTC

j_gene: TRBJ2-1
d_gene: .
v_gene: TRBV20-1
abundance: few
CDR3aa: CSARAHLSSYNEQFF
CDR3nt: TGCAGTGCTAGAGCCCACTTGAGCTCCTACAATGAGCAGTTCTTC

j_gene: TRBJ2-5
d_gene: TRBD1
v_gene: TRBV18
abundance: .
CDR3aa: CASSTGTGVVETQYF
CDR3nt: TGTGCCAGCTCCACCGGGACAGGGGTTGTGGAGACCCAGTACTTC

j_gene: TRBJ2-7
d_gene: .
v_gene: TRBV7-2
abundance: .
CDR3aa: CASSLPLIYEQYF
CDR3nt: TGTGCCAGCAGCTTACCCCTAATTTACGAGCAGTACTTC

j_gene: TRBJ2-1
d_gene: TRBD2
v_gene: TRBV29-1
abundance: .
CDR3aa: CSVEGSGRRYEQFF
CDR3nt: TGCAGCGTTGAAGGGAGCGGGAGGCGGTATGAGCAGTTCTTC

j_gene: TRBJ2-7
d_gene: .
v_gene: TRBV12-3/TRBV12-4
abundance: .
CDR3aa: CASSVDSSYEQYF
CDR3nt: TGTGCCAGCAGTGTAGACAGCTCCTACGAGCAGTACTTC

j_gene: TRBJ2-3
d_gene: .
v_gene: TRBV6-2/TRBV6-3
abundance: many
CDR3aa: CAIQRGTRQPTDTQYF
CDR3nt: TGTGCCATCCAAAGAGGGACTCGGCAACCCACAGATACGCAGTATTTT

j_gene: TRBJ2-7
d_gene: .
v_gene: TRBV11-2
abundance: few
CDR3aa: CASSLGVYEQYF
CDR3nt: TGTGCCAGCAGCTTAGGGGTCTACGAGCAGTACTTC

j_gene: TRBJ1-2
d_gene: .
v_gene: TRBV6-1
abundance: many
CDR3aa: CASSDSNYGYTF
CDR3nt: TGTGCCAGCAGTGACTCTAACTATGGCTACACCTTC

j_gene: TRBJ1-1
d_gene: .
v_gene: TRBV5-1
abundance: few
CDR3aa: CASSLARINTEAFF
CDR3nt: TGCGCCAGCAGCTTGGCACGGATAAACACTGAAGCTTTCTTT

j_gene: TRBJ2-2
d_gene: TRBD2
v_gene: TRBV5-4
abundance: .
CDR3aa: CASSPREGGGAGELFF
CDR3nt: TGTGCCAGCAGCCCCCGCGAGGGTGGGGGGGCCGGGGAGCTGTTTTTT

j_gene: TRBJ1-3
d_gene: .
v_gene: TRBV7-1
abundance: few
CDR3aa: CASSISWGNTIYF
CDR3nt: TGTGCCAGCAGCATCTCGTGGGGAAACACCATATATTTT

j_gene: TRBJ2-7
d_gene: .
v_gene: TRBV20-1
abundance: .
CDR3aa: CSAREEARGVYEQYF
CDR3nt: TGCAGTGCTAGAGAGGAAGCAAGGGGAGTTTACGAGCAGTACTTC

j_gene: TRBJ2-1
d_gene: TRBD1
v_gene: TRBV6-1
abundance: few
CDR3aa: CASTWGMGTGGFNEQFF
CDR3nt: TGTGCCAGCACCTGGGGAATGGGGACAGGGGGTTTCAATGAGCAGTTCTTC

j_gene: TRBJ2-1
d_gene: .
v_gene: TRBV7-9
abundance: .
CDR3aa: CASSLGSASYNEQFF
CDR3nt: TGTGCCAGCAGCTTAGGGAGCGCCTCCTACAATGAGCAGTTCTTC

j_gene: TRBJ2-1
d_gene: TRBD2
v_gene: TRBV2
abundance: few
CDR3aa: CASTGTSGRAKGFF
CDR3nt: TGTGCCAGCACCGGGACTAGCGGGAGGGCGAAAGGGTTCTTC

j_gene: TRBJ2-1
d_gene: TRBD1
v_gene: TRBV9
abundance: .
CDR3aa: CASSLNRGDEQFF
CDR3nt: TGTGCCAGCAGCCTTAACAGGGGTGATGAGCAGTTCTTC

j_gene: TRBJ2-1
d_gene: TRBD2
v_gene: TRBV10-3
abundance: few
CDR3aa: CAISESVGGSSYNEQFF
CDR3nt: TGTGCCATCAGTGAGTCGGTCGGCGGGAGTTCCTACAATGAGCAGTTCTTC

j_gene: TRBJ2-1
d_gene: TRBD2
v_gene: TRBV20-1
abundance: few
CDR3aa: CSARGEGGLAVYNEQFF
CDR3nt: TGCAGTGCTAGAGGGGAAGGGGGACTAGCGGTCTACAATGAGCAGTTCTTC

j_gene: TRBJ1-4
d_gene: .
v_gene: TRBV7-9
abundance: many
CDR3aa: CASSFREGPNEKLFF
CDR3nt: TGTGCCAGCAGCTTCCGCGAGGGTCCTAATGAAAAACTGTTTTTT

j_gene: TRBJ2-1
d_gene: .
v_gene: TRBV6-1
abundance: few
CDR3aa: CASTQGGGRNYNEQFF
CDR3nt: TGTGCCAGCACCCAGGGGGGGGGAAGGAACTACAATGAGCAGTTCTTC

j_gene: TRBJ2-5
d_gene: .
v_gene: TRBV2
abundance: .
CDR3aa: CASSFWGGRRETQYF
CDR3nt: TGTGCCAGCAGTTTTTGGGGGGGGCGGCGTGAGACCCAGTACTTC

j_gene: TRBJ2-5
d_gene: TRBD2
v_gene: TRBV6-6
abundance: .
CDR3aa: CASRTSGGALETQYF
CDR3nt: TGTGCCAGCAGGACTAGCGGGGGGGCGTTAGAGACCCAGTACTTC

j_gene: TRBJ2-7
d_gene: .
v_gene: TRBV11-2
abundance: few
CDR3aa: CASSQTGRSYEQYF
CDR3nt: TGTGCCAGCAGCCAGACAGGGAGGTCCTACGAGCAGTACTTC

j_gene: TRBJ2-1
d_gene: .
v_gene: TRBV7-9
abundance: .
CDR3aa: CASSSRQGGSYNEQFF
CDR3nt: TGTGCCAGCAGCTCGAGACAGGGAGGCTCCTACAATGAGCAGTTCTTC

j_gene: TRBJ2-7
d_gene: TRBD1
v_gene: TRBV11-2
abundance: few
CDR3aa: CASSETGGGYEQYF
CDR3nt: TGTGCCAGCAGCGAAACAGGGGGTGGCTACGAGCAGTACTTC

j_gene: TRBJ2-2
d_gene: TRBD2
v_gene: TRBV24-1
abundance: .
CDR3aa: CATSDSAGVRTGELFF
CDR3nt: TGTGCCACCAGTGATTCGGCGGGAGTGAGGACCGGGGAGCTGTTTTTT